A selection of T cell receptor beta chains follows, all from one sample in a study of control samples from healthy donors and cancer patients. Assay used: immunoSEQ multiplex PCR; TCRdb lists only in-frame clones, some missing. This table has fewer than 150,000 clones, around 93% appearing once. Sequenced material: blood. Source of these receptors: a man between 18 and 29 years old in good health. The CDR3 runs from the conserved cysteine through the conserved F or W. Fields, in order: V gene, clone size, D gene, J gene, CDR3 DNA, CDR3 protein. The D gene is left open where the match is weak. Some rows have no size entry. The others give once, few or many, or a class for an expanded clone.

V: TRBV3-1/TRBV3-2; size: -; D: TRBD2; J: TRBJ2-4; DNA: TGTGCCAGCAGCCTTGCTAGCGGCAAAAACATTCAGTACTTC; CDR3: CASSLASGKNIQYF
V: TRBV10-2; size: -; D: -; J: TRBJ2-1; DNA: TGCGCCAGCAGTGACAGTGCAGGGGAATGGGGTGAGCAGTTCTTC; CDR3: CASSDSAGEWGEQFF
V: TRBV19; size: -; D: -; J: TRBJ1-2; DNA: TGTGCCAGTAGTATAGATCATAAACGAAGTGACGGCCGACCTAACTATGGCTACACCTTC; CDR3: CASSIDHKRSDGRPNYGYTF
V: TRBV9; size: once; D: -; J: TRBJ2-7; DNA: TGTGCCAGCAGCGCACCGAGGGTCCCCTACGAGCAGTACTTC; CDR3: CASSAPRVPYEQYF
V: TRBV3-1/TRBV3-2; size: -; D: TRBD2; J: TRBJ2-3; DNA: TGTGCCAGCAGCCACCAGGGAGGGGATACGCAGTATTTT; CDR3: CASSHQGGDTQYF
V: TRBV21-1; size: -; D: -; J: TRBJ2-1; DNA: TGTGCCAGCAGCAAAGTGTTCCATGGACAGGGGGTTAGCGATGAGCAGTTCTTC; CDR3: CASSKVFHGQGVSDEQFF
V: TRBV12-3/TRBV12-4; size: -; D: -; J: TRBJ2-3; DNA: TGTGCCAGCAGTCTCAGTGTTACGCAGTATTTT; CDR3: CASSLSVTQYF
V: TRBV5-1; size: -; D: -; J: TRBJ1-2; DNA: TGCGCCAGCAGCTTGGACCTGGTGTCTAGACTCAACTATGGCTACACCTTC; CDR3: CASSLDLVSRLNYGYTF
V: TRBV6-6; size: -; D: -; J: TRBJ2-1; DNA: TGTGCCAGCACTTTACAGGGAAATGAGCAGTTCTTC; CDR3: CASTLQGNEQFF
V: TRBV6-1; size: -; D: -; J: TRBJ1-5; DNA: TGTGCCAGCAGTGAAGTCGGGGGCTACCAGCCCCAGCATTTT; CDR3: CASSEVGGYQPQHF
V: TRBV7-9; size: few; D: -; J: TRBJ1-3; DNA: TGTGCCAGCACCGTTAGTCAGGGAGGTGGAAACACCATATATTTT; CDR3: CASTVSQGGGNTIYF
V: TRBV15; size: -; D: -; J: TRBJ2-3; DNA: TGTGCCACCAGCAGAGCCAGGGGATCAGATACGCAGTATTTT; CDR3: CATSRARGSDTQYF
V: TRBV12-3/TRBV12-4; size: -; D: -; J: TRBJ1-3; DNA: TGTGCCAGCAGTTTCCGACCGGGCTCCACCATATATTTT; CDR3: CASSFRPGSTIYF
V: TRBV5-1; size: -; D: -; J: TRBJ1-4; DNA: TGCGCCAGCAGCTTAAGCCCCCGGGGGGCGGGTGAAAAACTGTTTTTT; CDR3: CASSLSPRGAGEKLFF
V: TRBV7-9; size: -; D: -; J: TRBJ2-7; DNA: TGTGCCAGCAGCCATTCCGGCGGGGACTACGAGCAGTACTTC; CDR3: CASSHSGGDYEQYF
V: TRBV27; size: -; D: -; J: TRBJ2-7; DNA: TGTGCCAGCAGTCCGGGCAGGGAACCCTACGAGCAGTACTTC; CDR3: CASSPGREPYEQYF
V: TRBV7-2; size: -; D: TRBD1; J: TRBJ1-5; DNA: TGTGCCAGCAGCTTGACAGGGGGCAATCAGCCCCAGCATTTT; CDR3: CASSLTGGNQPQHF
V: TRBV7-9; size: -; D: -; J: TRBJ1-1; DNA: TGTGCCAGCAGCTTAACAGGGAACACTGAAGCTTTCTTT; CDR3: CASSLTGNTEAFF
V: TRBV24-1; size: -; D: -; J: TRBJ2-5; DNA: TGTGCCACCAGTGATGGGGGGCAGGGGCGGGAGACCCAGTACTTC; CDR3: CATSDGGQGRETQYF
V: TRBV5-1; size: -; D: TRBD1; J: TRBJ2-1; DNA: TGCGCCAGCAGCCCGCGACAGGGGGCCTACAATGAGCAGTTCTTC; CDR3: CASSPRQGAYNEQFF
V: TRBV4-1; size: -; D: TRBD2; J: TRBJ2-1; DNA: TGCGCCAGCAGCCAGCCCTTTAGCGGGAGCTCCTACAATGAGCAGTTCTTC; CDR3: CASSQPFSGSSYNEQFF
V: TRBV4-1; size: -; D: TRBD1; J: TRBJ2-7; DNA: TGCGCCAGCAGCACCGGGACAGGTGTCGTAGGTCCGGCCTACGAGCAGTACTTC; CDR3: CASSTGTGVVGPAYEQYF
V: TRBV30; size: -; D: -; J: TRBJ1-6; DNA: TGTGCCTGGAGTGTATCGATCGTCGTCCTCCACTTT; CDR3: CAWSVSIVVLHF
V: TRBV18; size: -; D: TRBD1; J: TRBJ2-2; DNA: TGTGCCAGCTCACCGCGACAGGGGGACGGGGAGCTGTTTTTT; CDR3: CASSPRQGDGELFF
V: TRBV5-8; size: -; D: TRBD1; J: TRBJ2-2; DNA: TGTGCCAGCAGCGTCGACAGGGGGTACACCGGGGAGCTGTTTTTT; CDR3: CASSVDRGYTGELFF
V: TRBV10-3; size: once; D: -; J: TRBJ1-1; DNA: TGTGCCATCAGTGAGGGGGGAGACACTGAAGCTTTCTTT; CDR3: CAISEGGDTEAFF
V: TRBV6-5; size: -; D: -; J: TRBJ1-5; DNA: TGTGCCAGCATGAGCCGGAGCAATCAGCCCCAGCATTTT; CDR3: CASMSRSNQPQHF
V: TRBV4-1; size: -; D: -; J: TRBJ1-5; DNA: TGCGCCAGCAGCCAACTGGTCCCCTTGAGCAATCAGCCCCAGCATTTT; CDR3: CASSQLVPLSNQPQHF
V: TRBV4-2; size: -; D: TRBD2; J: TRBJ2-3; DNA: TGTGCCAGCAGCCAAGATCTTTTGCGGGGGACCACAGATACGCAGTATTTT; CDR3: CASSQDLLRGTTDTQYF
V: TRBV4-1; size: -; D: TRBD1; J: TRBJ1-1; DNA: TGCGCCAGCAGCCGAGGACAGGGTGCCAACACTGAAGCTTTCTTT; CDR3: CASSRGQGANTEAFF
V: TRBV24-1; size: -; D: -; J: TRBJ2-1; DNA: TGTGCCACCAGTTTAGGCGCTCCGGATGAGCAGTTCTTC; CDR3: CATSLGAPDEQFF
V: TRBV5-4; size: -; D: TRBD1; J: TRBJ1-4; DNA: TGTGCCAGCACTGACAGGGGCCGGGAGGAAAAACTGTTTTTT; CDR3: CASTDRGREEKLFF
V: TRBV27; size: -; D: -; J: TRBJ1-6; DNA: TGTGCCAGCAGTTTAAAGGCAGGGAATTCACCCCTCCACTTT; CDR3: CASSLKAGNSPLHF
V: TRBV30; size: -; D: -; J: TRBJ1-3; DNA: TGTGCCTGGAGTGTACTGGGGACTCCGGGAAACACCATATATTTT; CDR3: CAWSVLGTPGNTIYF
V: TRBV6-5; size: -; D: TRBD2; J: TRBJ2-7; DNA: TGTGCCAGCAGCTATCTAGCGGGGGGCGGCTACGAGCAGTACTTC; CDR3: CASSYLAGGGYEQYF
V: TRBV6-1; size: -; D: -; J: TRBJ1-1; DNA: TGTGCCAGCAGTGAAGCGACAAACACTGAAGCTTTCTTT; CDR3: CASSEATNTEAFF
V: TRBV4-2; size: -; D: TRBD1; J: TRBJ1-2; DNA: TGTGCCAGCAGCCAAGGACTGACAGGGGCAACTAACTATGGCTACACCTTC; CDR3: CASSQGLTGATNYGYTF
V: TRBV10-3; size: -; D: TRBD1; J: TRBJ2-7; DNA: TGTGCCATCAGAGCCGGGACAGGGGCCTACATTTCCTACGAGCAGTACTTC; CDR3: CAIRAGTGAYISYEQYF
V: TRBV21-1; size: -; D: -; J: TRBJ1-5; DNA: TGTGCCAGCCTCCGAAATAGCAATCAGCCCCAGCATTTT; CDR3: CASLRNSNQPQHF
V: TRBV10-3; size: -; D: TRBD1; J: TRBJ2-1; DNA: TGTGCCATCAGTGGTGAGGCCGACAGGGGGGTTAGCTCCTACAATGAGCAGTTCTTC; CDR3: CAISGEADRGVSSYNEQFF
V: TRBV6-5; size: -; D: -; J: TRBJ2-5; DNA: TGTGCCAGCACCCTTGACGGGAGACAAGAGACCCAGTACTTC; CDR3: CASTLDGRQETQYF
V: TRBV29-1; size: -; D: -; J: TRBJ1-3; DNA: TGCAGCGTTGAACTTTACTCTGGAAACACCATATATTTT; CDR3: CSVELYSGNTIYF
V: TRBV11-2; size: -; D: TRBD1; J: TRBJ1-2; DNA: TGTGCCAGCAGCCGGCCTGGGACAGGGGTTGTCTATGGCTACACCTTC; CDR3: CASSRPGTGVVYGYTF
V: TRBV6-5; size: medium-sized; D: TRBD1; J: TRBJ2-7; DNA: TGTGCCAGCACAGACAGGGCCCCCTACGAGCAGTACTTC; CDR3: CASTDRAPYEQYF
V: TRBV6-6; size: -; D: -; J: TRBJ1-2; DNA: TGTGCCAGCAGTTACCCCAGACCGGGGACTCACTATGGCTACACCTTC; CDR3: CASSYPRPGTHYGYTF
V: TRBV5-1; size: -; D: TRBD2; J: TRBJ2-1; DNA: TGCGCCAGCAGCTATCAGCGGGGGGGGGAGCGGGGTGAGCAGTTCTTC; CDR3: CASSYQRGGERGEQFF
V: TRBV5-1; size: -; D: -; J: TRBJ2-7; DNA: TGCGCCAGCAGCATCATGGCAGGCAAAGCCTACGAGCAGTACTTC; CDR3: CASSIMAGKAYEQYF
V: TRBV19; size: -; D: -; J: TRBJ1-5; DNA: TGTGCCAGTAGTATTGACCGCAAAAGCAATCAGCCCCAGCATTTT; CDR3: CASSIDRKSNQPQHF
V: TRBV4-1; size: -; D: -; J: TRBJ1-1; DNA: TGCGCCAGCAGCCAAGGTTACAGACCCAGGGACACTGAAGCTTTCTTT; CDR3: CASSQGYRPRDTEAFF
V: TRBV5-1; size: -; D: -; J: TRBJ1-2; DNA: TGCGCCAGCAGCTTGTTCTCGGGGAGTTATGGCTACACCTTC; CDR3: CASSLFSGSYGYTF
V: TRBV18; size: -; D: -; J: TRBJ1-2; DNA: TGTGCCAGCTCACCACTGGCGGACGTGGGTGGCTACACCTTC; CDR3: CASSPLADVGGYTF
V: TRBV18; size: -; D: -; J: TRBJ2-3; DNA: TGTGCCAGCTCACCATTTCGCGGGACCAGCACAGATACGCAGTATTTT; CDR3: CASSPFRGTSTDTQYF
V: TRBV2; size: few; D: -; J: TRBJ1-3; DNA: TGTGCCAGCAGCCTGGACGGCTCTGGAAACACCATATATTTT; CDR3: CASSLDGSGNTIYF
V: TRBV18; size: -; D: TRBD2; J: TRBJ2-5; DNA: TGTGCCAGCTCACCAATGACTAGCGGGGGGGCCCGCCAAGAGACCCAGTACTTC; CDR3: CASSPMTSGGARQETQYF
V: TRBV11-2; size: -; D: TRBD1; J: TRBJ1-3; DNA: TGTGCCAGCAGTCACGGACAGGGTACAAACACCATATATTTT; CDR3: CASSHGQGTNTIYF
V: TRBV2; size: few; D: -; J: TRBJ1-1; DNA: TGTGCCAGCAGTGAAATCGAGAACACTGAAGCTTTCTTT; CDR3: CASSEIENTEAFF
V: TRBV3-1/TRBV3-2; size: -; D: -; J: TRBJ2-1; DNA: TGTGCCAGCAGCCAACAGCCGTCGCTGGCGGAGCAGTTCTTC; CDR3: CASSQQPSLAEQFF
V: TRBV4-2; size: -; D: -; J: TRBJ1-1; DNA: TGTGCCAGCAGCCACGACGTCCCCTCCTACGGGGCTTTCTTT; CDR3: CASSHDVPSYGAFF
V: TRBV18; size: -; D: -; J: TRBJ1-2; DNA: TGTGCCAGCTCACCAGGGGAAGGGGTAGAAGGCTACACCTTC; CDR3: CASSPGEGVEGYTF
V: TRBV7-8; size: -; D: -; J: TRBJ2-3; DNA: TGTGCCAGCAGCTTAAGCTCGGATACGCAGTATTTT; CDR3: CASSLSSDTQYF